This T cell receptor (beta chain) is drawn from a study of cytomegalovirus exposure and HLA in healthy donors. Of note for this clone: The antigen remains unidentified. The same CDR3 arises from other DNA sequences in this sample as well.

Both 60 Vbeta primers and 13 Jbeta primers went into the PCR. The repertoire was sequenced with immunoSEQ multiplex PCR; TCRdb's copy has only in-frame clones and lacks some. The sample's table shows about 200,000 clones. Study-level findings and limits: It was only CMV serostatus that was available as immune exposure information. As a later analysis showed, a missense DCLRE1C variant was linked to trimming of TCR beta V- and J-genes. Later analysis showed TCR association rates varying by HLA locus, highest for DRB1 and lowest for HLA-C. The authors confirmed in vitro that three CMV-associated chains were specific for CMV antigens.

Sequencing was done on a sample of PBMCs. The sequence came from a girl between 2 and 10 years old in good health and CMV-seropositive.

The CDR3 reads CASSRPGGETQYF. CDR3 in DNA: TGCGCCAGCAGCCGACCCGGAGGGGAGACCCAGTACTTC. The chain links TRBV5-1 to TRBJ2-5; possible D gene TRBD2, 6 bases. Germline CDR1 and CDR2: SGHRS and YFSETQ. The CDR3 spans 13 residues. V was shortened by 4 bases and J by 5 bases, with 12 bases between the two germline ends.